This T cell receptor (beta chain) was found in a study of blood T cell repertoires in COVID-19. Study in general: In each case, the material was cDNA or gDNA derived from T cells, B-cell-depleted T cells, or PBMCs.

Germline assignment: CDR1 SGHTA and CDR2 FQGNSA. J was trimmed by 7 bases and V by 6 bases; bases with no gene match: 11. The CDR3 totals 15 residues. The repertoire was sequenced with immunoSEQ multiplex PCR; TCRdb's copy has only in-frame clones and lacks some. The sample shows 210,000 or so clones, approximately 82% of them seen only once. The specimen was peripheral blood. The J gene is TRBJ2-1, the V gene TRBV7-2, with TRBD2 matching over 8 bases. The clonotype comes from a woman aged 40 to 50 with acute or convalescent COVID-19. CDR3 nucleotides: TGTGCCAGCAGTTCCACTAACGTAGCGGGGAATGAGCAGTTCTTC. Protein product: CASSSTNVAGNEQFF.